Listed here are 18 T cell receptor beta chains from one sample, sequenced in a study of T cell repertoires in cytomegalovirus infection. TCRdb reprocessed the reads with MiXCR, giving one entry per CDR3 protein. The profile covers nearly 650,000 distinct CDR3 sequences, with 20% to 25% appearing a single time and less than 10% taken by the ten largest. Sequencing was performed on CD8+ T cells from PBMCs. The receptors originated from a human donor in good health (CMV status not recorded). Some clones in this sample may be carry-over from other donors' samples.

The chain has TRBV6-2 or TRBV6-3 and TRBJ1-1; 9 bases agree with TRBD1. This CDR3 has 17 amino acids. Trimming removed 7 bases from V and 4 bases from J; junction bases left unmatched: 16. Germline CDR1 MNHEY, CDR2 SVGEGT. The CDR3 sequence: CASTRQGTGRSGTEAFF. CDR3 nucleotides: TGTGCCAGCACCCGCCAAGGGACAGGGCGCTCGGGCACTGAAGCTTTCTTT.

V and J are TRBV5-5 and TRBJ2-7, with a weak D call TRBD1 (5 bases). CDR1 and CDR2 from the germline V gene are SGHKS and YYEKEE (reference sequence). This CDR3 region has 14 residues. With 3 bases removed from V and 3 bases from J, the gap between germline ends came to 13 bases. CDR3 sequence: CASSSAGQLYEQYF. As DNA, the CDR3 is TGTGCCAGCAGCTCGGCAGGGCAACTCTACGAGCAGTACTTC.

This clonotype was found a few times. J is TRBJ2-7 and V is TRBV12-3 or TRBV12-4, with D unclear. V gave up 5 bases and J gave up 1 base, with 15 bases separating them. This CDR3 is built from 15 residues. This CDR3 reads CASSPSPGRSYEQYF. The CDR3 DNA reads as TGTGCCAGCAGTCCCTCACCAGGTAGATCCTACGAGCAGTACTTC.

This chain uses TRBV20-1 with TRBJ2-2; the match to TRBD1 covers 8 bases. The length of the CDR3 is 18 residues. The germline gives CDR1 DFQATT, CDR2 SNEGSKA (reference sequence). After removal of 2 bases from V and 0 bases from J, the junction contained 11 bases not matched to a gene. CDR3 loop: CSARNSGGQEPNTGELFF. The CDR3 coding sequence is TGCAGTGCTAGAAATTCCGGGGGACAGGAACCGAACACCGGGGAGCTGTTTTTT.

This chain links TRBV14 with TRBJ1-2; D unclear. The germline V and J ends were trimmed by 0 bases and 8 bases, with 13 bases remaining between them. The germline V gene encodes CDR1 SGHDN and CDR2 FVKESK. The CDR3 length is 14 residues. The CDR3 sequence: CASSQDLTKEGYTF. The CDR3 DNA follows: TGTGCCAGCAGCCAAGATCTAACCAAGGAGGGCTACACCTTC.

There are many counts of this clonotype. This chain connects TRBV7-8 to TRBJ2-1; D possibly uses TRBD1 or TRBD2 (5 bases each). The CDR3 is 15 residues long. V lost 0 bases and J 6 bases, leaving 12 bases between the germline ends. Germline CDR1 SGHVS, CDR2 FQNEAQ. The CDR3 spells CASSLAAGTFNEQFF. Here the CDR3 DNA reads TGTGCCAGCAGCTTAGCGGCCGGGACCTTCAATGAGCAGTTCTTC.

The CDR3 reads CASNPDRGDNQPQHF. The DNA of the CDR3 is TGCGCCAGCAACCCGGACAGGGGGGACAATCAGCCCCAGCATTTT. The genes are TRBV10-1 and TRBJ1-5; 10 bases agree with TRBD1. The J segment lost 3 bases and the V segment lost 7 bases, leaving 6 bases of the junction unmatched. The germline gives CDR1 WNHNN, CDR2 SYGVQD (reference sequence). The CDR3 extends over 15 amino acids.

This clonotype has at least ten counts. The V call is TRBV29-1, the J call TRBJ1-1; D is perhaps TRBD1 (5 bases). The length of the CDR3 is 13 residues. The germline gives CDR1 SQVTM, CDR2 ANQGSEA. The V end lost 2 bases, the J end lost 1 base, and 8 bases lay between the germline ends. In nucleotides, the CDR3 is TGCAGCGTTGAATCAGGGTCGAACACTGAAGCTTTCTTT. This translates into CSVESGSNTEAFF.

This clonotype was seen many times. One junction end does not reproduce the germline sequence, and a read error may be involved. The rearrangement links TRBV5-1 to TRBJ2-1, with TRBD2 matching over 9 bases. The germline V gene encodes CDR1 SGHRS and CDR2 YFSETQ. This CDR3 has 15 residues. In DNA, the CDR3 is TGTGCCAGCAGCTCTCTAGCGGGGCCCTACAATGAGCAGTTCTTC. It yields the protein CASSSLAGPYNEQFF.

This clonotype was observed a few times. The rearrangement links TRBV25-1 to TRBJ1-5; maybe TRBD1 (5 bases). The CDR3 is made up of 16 amino acids. The ends were cut back, 2 bases at V and 0 bases at J, with 11 bases in the middle. Looked up from germline, CDR1 is MGHDK and CDR2 is SYGVNS. This CDR3 reads CASSEDQGNSNQPQHF. The CDR3 DNA reads as TGTGCCAGCAGTGAAGACCAGGGAAATAGCAATCAGCCCCAGCATTTT.

The rearrangement joins TRBV15 to TRBJ2-1; 8 bases agree with TRBD2. The J segment lost 7 bases and the V segment lost 0 bases, leaving 2 bases of the junction unmatched. This CDR3 comprises 14 residues. Germline lookup yields CDR1 LNHNV and CDR2 YYDKDF (reference sequence). Written as DNA, the CDR3 is TGTGCCACCAGCAGAGATCCGGGGGGGAATGAGCAGTTCTTC. Its translation: CATSRDPGGNEQFF.

This clonotype was observed a handful of times. This chain links TRBV4-3 with TRBJ1-2, with D uncertain. The CDR3 contains 12 residues. The germline V gene encodes CDR1 LGHNA and CDR2 YSLEER. V was clipped by 0 bases and J by 9 bases, with 8 bases between them. DNA for the CDR3: TGCGCCAGCAGCCAAGACGGAGAGCGCTACACCTTC. It codes for CASSQDGERYTF.

This clonotype appeared a few times. V usage is TRBV7-3 and J usage is TRBJ2-2; D might be TRBD1 (6 bases). The germline V gene encodes CDR1 SGHTA and CDR2 FQGTGA. CDR3 size: 16 residues. Between the trimmed V and J ends, which lost 5 bases and 1 base, there was a span of 14 bases. The CDR3 DNA follows: TGTGCCAGCAGCCTCGTCAGGGGCCGGAACACCGGGGAGCTGTTTTTT. Translation gives CASSLVRGRNTGELFF. Supplemented by reference TRBV7-3 and TRBJ2-2, the full variable domain reads GAGVSQTPSNKVTEKGKYVELRCDPISGHTALYWYRQSLGQGPEFLIYFQGTGAADDSGLPNDRFFAVRPEGSVSTLKIQRTERGDSAVYLCASSLVRGRNTGELFFGEGSRLTVL.

J is TRBJ2-1 and V is TRBV7-2; possibly TRBD1 for D (5 bases). There are 16 residues in the CDR3. The ends were cut back, 7 bases at V and 7 bases at J, with 23 bases in the middle. Germline CDR1 reads SGHTA; CDR2 reads FQGNSA. The CDR3 protein is CASINSETRYRNEQFF. CDR3 DNA: TGTGCCAGCATCAACTCAGAGACTCGCTACAGGAATGAGCAGTTCTTC. The complete variable domain, with remaining parts taken from reference TRBV7-2 and TRBJ2-1, reads GAGVSQSPSNKVTEKGKDVELRCDPISGHTALYWYRQSLGQGLEFLIYFQGNSAPDKSGLPSDRFSAERTGGSVSTLTIQRTQQEDSAVYLCASINSETRYRNEQFFGPGTRLTVL.

Ten or more counts support this clonotype. The V call is TRBV7-6, the J call TRBJ2-7, with 9 bases lining up with TRBD2. Germline CDR1 is SGHVS and CDR2 is FNYEAQ. The length of the CDR3 is 18 residues. V gave up 4 bases and J gave up 1 base; unmatched junction bases: 14. CDR3 bases: TGTGCCAGCAGCTCTCTCCCCCCTGGCGGGGGGGATTCCTACGAGCAGTACTTC. It encodes CASSSLPPGGGDSYEQYF.

This clonotype appeared a few times. The rearrangement links TRBV25-1 to TRBJ2-7; 7 bases line up with TRBD1. The CDR3 is made up of 14 amino acids. Germline V gene lookup returns CDR1 MGHDK and CDR2 SYGVNS. Trimming took 6 bases from V and 2 from J; bases not matched to a gene: 7. As DNA, the CDR3 is TGTGCCAGCAGGTCCGGGACAGTTCCCTACGAGCAGTACGTC. Translation: CASRSGTVPYEQYV.

This clonotype has more than one count but fewer than ten. CDR3 DNA: TGTGCCAGCAGTGTACCGGAAGGGGGCAGCTCCTACAATGAGCAGTTCTTC. It codes for CASSVPEGGSSYNEQFF. This chain uses TRBV28 with TRBJ2-1, with 7 positions matching TRBD1. Germline CDR1 MDHEN, CDR2 SYDVKM. J gave up 0 bases and V 5 bases, and 10 bases lay outside the gene matches. This CDR3 comprises 17 residues. The full variable domain, in which reference TRBV28 and TRBJ2-1 provide the parts outside the CDR3, is DVKVTQSSRYLVKRTGEKVFLECVQDMDHENMFWYRQDPGLGLRLIYFSYDVKMKEKGDIPEGYSVSREKKERFSLILESASTNQTSMYLCASSVPEGGSSYNEQFFGPGTRLTVL.

The chain couples TRBV20-1 to TRBJ1-4; unclear D gene. The CDR3 totals 15 residues. CDR1 is DFQATT, CDR2 SNEGSKA, per germline (reference sequence). V gave up 0 bases and J gave up 5 bases, with 13 bases separating them. The CDR3 here is CSARDPPRANEKLFF. CDR3 coding DNA: TGCAGTGCTAGAGATCCTCCTCGGGCAAATGAAAAACTGTTTTTT.